A selection of T cell receptor beta chains follows, all from one sample in a study of T cell repertoires in cytomegalovirus infection. MiXCR, applied by TCRdb to the reads, yields one record per CDR3 protein. The table includes some 150,000 distinct CDR3 sequences, under 8.5% detected once. Sample: PBMCs. The receptors come from a human donor in good health (CMV status not recorded). Some clones in this sample may be carry-over from other donors' samples. The CDR3 runs from the conserved cysteine through the conserved F or W. Fields, in order: D gene, clone size, V gene, J gene, CDR3 protein, CDR3 DNA. D genes are given only for firm matches. Not every row has a clone size; where given, it reads once, few, many or a size class.

D: -; size: many; V: TRBV7-2; J: TRBJ2-3; CDR3: CASSSRTDTQYF; DNA: TGTGCCAGCAGCTCGCGCACAGATACGCAGTATTTT
D: -; size: many; V: TRBV12-3/TRBV12-4; J: TRBJ1-1; CDR3: CASSPLAGARDTEAFF; DNA: TGTGCCAGCAGCCCATTGGCGGGGGCGCGTGACACTGAAGCTTTCTTT
D: TRBD2; size: many; V: TRBV28; J: TRBJ2-7; CDR3: CASIPGTSVKEQYF; DNA: TGTGCCAGCATCCCGGGGACTAGCGTAAAGGAGCAGTACTTC
D: TRBD1; size: -; V: TRBV27; J: TRBJ2-6; CDR3: CASSPARGRANVLTF; DNA: TGTGCCAGCAGTCCTGCGAGGGGGCGGGCCAACGTCCTGACTTTC
D: -; size: few; V: TRBV27; J: TRBJ2-3; CDR3: CASSWGNTQYF; DNA: TGTGCCAGCAGTTGGGGGAATACGCAGTATTTT
D: TRBD1; size: many; V: TRBV4-1; J: TRBJ2-4; CDR3: CASSAQGATKNIQYF; DNA: TGCGCCAGCAGCGCACAGGGGGCGACCAAAAACATTCAGTACTTC
D: TRBD2; size: many; V: TRBV3-1; J: TRBJ2-7; CDR3: CASSQDSSGVYEQYF; DNA: TGTGCCAGCAGCCAAGATTCTAGCGGGGTCTACGAGCAGTACTTC
D: -; size: many; V: TRBV7-2; J: TRBJ2-7; CDR3: CASSLGTPAYEQYF; DNA: TGTGCCAGCAGCTTAGGGACACCTGCCTACGAGCAGTACTTC
D: -; size: many; V: TRBV28; J: TRBJ2-1; CDR3: CASSLNRGYNEQFF; DNA: TGTGCCAGCAGTTTAAATCGGGGATACAATGAGCAGTTCTTC
D: -; size: few; V: TRBV7-6; J: TRBJ1-4; CDR3: CASSLDSNEKLFF; DNA: TGTGCCAGCAGCTTAGACAGTAATGAAAAACTGTTTTTT
D: -; size: few; V: TRBV7-3; J: TRBJ1-5; CDR3: CASSRGNREPQHF; DNA: TGTGCCAGCAGCAGGGGGAATCGGGAGCCCCAGCATTTT
D: -; size: many; V: TRBV7-8; J: TRBJ1-2; CDR3: CASSPQEDGYTF; DNA: TGTGCCAGCAGCCCCCAAGAGGATGGCTACACCTTC
D: TRBD2; size: few; V: TRBV6-2/TRBV6-3; J: TRBJ2-1; CDR3: CASSYSVRGGHYNEQFF; DNA: TGTGCCAGCAGTTACTCGGTCCGGGGGGGCCACTACAATGAGCAGTTCTTC
D: -; size: -; V: TRBV6-2/TRBV6-3; J: TRBJ1-1; CDR3: CASRDGEVRGTEAFF; DNA: TGTGCCAGCAGAGACGGAGAGGTTAGGGGCACTGAAGCTTTCTTT
D: -; size: many; V: TRBV20-1; J: TRBJ2-7; CDR3: CSARAWTSLSAYEQYF; DNA: TGCAGTGCTAGAGCCTGGACCTCCTTATCTGCCTACGAGCAGTACTTC
D: TRBD2; size: many; V: TRBV28; J: TRBJ2-4; CDR3: CASSPPALAGGSNIQYF; DNA: TGTGCCAGCAGCCCCCCCGCGCTAGCGGGGGGTTCAAACATTCAGTACTTC
D: -; size: many; V: TRBV19; J: TRBJ1-5; CDR3: CASSMRGGAGNQPQHF; DNA: TGTGCCAGTAGTATGAGAGGAGGGGCGGGAAATCAGCCCCAGCATTTT
D: TRBD2; size: -; V: TRBV5-4; J: TRBJ2-3; CDR3: CASSSPGGGAESTQYF; DNA: TGTGCCAGCAGCTCCCCGGGAGGGGGGGCCGAGTCGACGCAGTATTTT
D: -; size: -; V: TRBV5-5; J: TRBJ2-1; CDR3: CASFQPGTLYNEQFF; DNA: TGTGCCAGCTTCCAACCGGGGACACTTTACAATGAGCAGTTCTTC
D: -; size: many; V: TRBV5-6; J: TRBJ2-5; CDR3: CASSSGLVQETQYF; DNA: TGTGCCAGCAGCTCGGGACTCGTACAAGAGACCCAGTACTTC
D: TRBD2; size: many; V: TRBV7-8; J: TRBJ2-2; CDR3: CASSLARLAGPPRHGELFF; DNA: TGTGCCAGCAGCTTAGCTCGTCTAGCGGGACCCCCTCGGCACGGGGAGCTGTTTTTT
D: -; size: many; V: TRBV7-8; J: TRBJ1-5; CDR3: CASTEGRARNQPQHF; DNA: TGTGCCAGCACTGAAGGACGGGCTCGCAATCAGCCCCAGCATTTT
D: TRBD2; size: many; V: TRBV7-2; J: TRBJ2-5; CDR3: CASSPTPGLAGGLGTQYF; DNA: TGTGCCAGCAGCCCCACACCCGGACTAGCGGGGGGACTTGGAACCCAGTACTTC
D: -; size: few; V: TRBV29-1; J: TRBJ1-1; CDR3: CSTKSGATEAFF; DNA: TGCAGCACTAAGTCAGGGGCCACTGAAGCTTTCTTT
D: -; size: few; V: TRBV7-3; J: TRBJ2-3; CDR3: CASSLGLSGDTDTQYF; DNA: TGTGCCAGCAGCTTAGGTCTTAGCGGTGACACAGATACGCAGTATTTT